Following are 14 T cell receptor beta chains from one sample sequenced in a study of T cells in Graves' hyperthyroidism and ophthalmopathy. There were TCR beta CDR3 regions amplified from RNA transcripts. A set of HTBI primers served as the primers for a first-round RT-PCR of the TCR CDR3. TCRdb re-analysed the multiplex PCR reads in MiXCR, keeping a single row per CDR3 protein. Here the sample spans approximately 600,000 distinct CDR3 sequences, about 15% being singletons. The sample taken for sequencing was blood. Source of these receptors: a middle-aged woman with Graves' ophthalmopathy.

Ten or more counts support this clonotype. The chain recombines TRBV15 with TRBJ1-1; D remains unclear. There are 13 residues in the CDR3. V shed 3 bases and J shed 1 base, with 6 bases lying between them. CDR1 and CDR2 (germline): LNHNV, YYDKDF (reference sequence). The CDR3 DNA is TGTGCCACCAGCAGGTCGACGAACACTGAAGCTTTCTTT. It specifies CATSRSTNTEAFF.

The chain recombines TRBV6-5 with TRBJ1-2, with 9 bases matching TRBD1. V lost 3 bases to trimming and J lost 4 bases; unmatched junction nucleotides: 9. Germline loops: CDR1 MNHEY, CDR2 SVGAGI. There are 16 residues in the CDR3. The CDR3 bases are TGTGCCAGCAGTTATCGGGACAGGGCGCTAAGCTATGGCTACACCTTC. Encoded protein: CASSYRDRALSYGYTF.

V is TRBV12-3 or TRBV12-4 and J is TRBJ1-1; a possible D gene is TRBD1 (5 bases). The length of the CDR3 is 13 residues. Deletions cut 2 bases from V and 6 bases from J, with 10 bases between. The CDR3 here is CASSLFRDAEAFF. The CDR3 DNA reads TGTGCCAGCAGTTTATTCAGGGACGCTGAAGCTTTCTTT.

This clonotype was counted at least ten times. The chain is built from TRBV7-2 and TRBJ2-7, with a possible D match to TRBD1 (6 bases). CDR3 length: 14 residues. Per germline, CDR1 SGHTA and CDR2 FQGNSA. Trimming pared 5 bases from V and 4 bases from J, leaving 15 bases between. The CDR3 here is CASSPPDRRYEQYF. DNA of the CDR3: TGTGCCAGCAGCCCACCCGACAGGAGATACGAGCAGTACTTC.

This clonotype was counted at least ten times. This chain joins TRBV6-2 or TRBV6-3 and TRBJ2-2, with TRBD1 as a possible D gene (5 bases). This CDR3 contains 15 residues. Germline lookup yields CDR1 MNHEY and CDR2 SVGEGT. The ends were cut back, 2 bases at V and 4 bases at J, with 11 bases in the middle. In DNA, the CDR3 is TGTGCCAGCAGTTACATGGGGCATACCACCGGGGAGCTGTTTTTT. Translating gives CASSYMGHTTGELFF.

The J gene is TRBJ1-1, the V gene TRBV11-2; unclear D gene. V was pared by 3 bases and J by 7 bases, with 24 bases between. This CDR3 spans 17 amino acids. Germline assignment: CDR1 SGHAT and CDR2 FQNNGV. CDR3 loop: CASSFRSTGWTVREAFF. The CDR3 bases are TGTGCCAGCAGCTTCCGGTCGACGGGGTGGACTGTCCGTGAAGCTTTCTTT.

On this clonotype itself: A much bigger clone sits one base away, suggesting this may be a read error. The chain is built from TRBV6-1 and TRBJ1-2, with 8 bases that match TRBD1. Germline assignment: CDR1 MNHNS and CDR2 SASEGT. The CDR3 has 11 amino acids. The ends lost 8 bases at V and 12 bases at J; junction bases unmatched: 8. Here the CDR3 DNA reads TGTGCCAGCGGAGGACAGGGCGGCCACACCTTC. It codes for CASGGQGGHTF.

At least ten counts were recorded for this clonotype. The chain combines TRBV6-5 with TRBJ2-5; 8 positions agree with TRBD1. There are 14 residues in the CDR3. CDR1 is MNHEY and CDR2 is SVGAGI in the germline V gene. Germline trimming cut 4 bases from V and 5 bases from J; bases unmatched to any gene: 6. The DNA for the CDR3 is TGTGCCAGCAGTTCCCCGACAGGGGAGGAGACCCAGTACTTC. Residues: CASSSPTGEETQYF.

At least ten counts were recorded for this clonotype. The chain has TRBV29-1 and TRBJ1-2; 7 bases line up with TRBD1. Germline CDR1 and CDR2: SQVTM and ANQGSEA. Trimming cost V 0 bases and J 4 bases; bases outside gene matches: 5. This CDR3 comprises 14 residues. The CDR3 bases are TGCAGCGTTGAAGAGCCGGGACAGCTCTATGGCTACACCTTC. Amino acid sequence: CSVEEPGQLYGYTF.

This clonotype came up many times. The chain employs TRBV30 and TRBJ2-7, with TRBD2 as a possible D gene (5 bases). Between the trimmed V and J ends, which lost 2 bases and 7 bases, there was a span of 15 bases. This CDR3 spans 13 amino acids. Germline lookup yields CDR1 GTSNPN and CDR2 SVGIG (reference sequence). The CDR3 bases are TGTGCCTGGAGTCAGAGGGAACCGTTTGAGCAGTACTTC. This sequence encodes CAWSQREPFEQYF.

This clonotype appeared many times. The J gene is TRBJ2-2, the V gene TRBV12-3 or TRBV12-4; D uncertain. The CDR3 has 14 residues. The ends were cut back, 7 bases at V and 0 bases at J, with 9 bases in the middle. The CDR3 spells CASNRYPNTGELFF. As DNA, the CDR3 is TGTGCCAGCAATAGGTATCCGAACACCGGGGAGCTGTTTTTT.

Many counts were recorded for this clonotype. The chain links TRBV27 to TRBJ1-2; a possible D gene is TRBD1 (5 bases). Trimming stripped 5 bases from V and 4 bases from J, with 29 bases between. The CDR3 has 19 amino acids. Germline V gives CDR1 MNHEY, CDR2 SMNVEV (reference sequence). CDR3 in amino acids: CASSPSGPWGLSLLYGYTF. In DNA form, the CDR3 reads TGTGCCAGCAGTCCATCGGGGCCTTGGGGCCTATCATTGCTCTATGGCTACACCTTC.

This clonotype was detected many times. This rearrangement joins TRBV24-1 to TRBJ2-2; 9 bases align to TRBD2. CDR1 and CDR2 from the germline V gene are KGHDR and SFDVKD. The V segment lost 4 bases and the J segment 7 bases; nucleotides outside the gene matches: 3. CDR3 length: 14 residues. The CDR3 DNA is TGTGCCACCAGTGAGGCTAGCGGGGTCGGGGAGCTGTTTTTT. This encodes CATSEASGVGELFF.

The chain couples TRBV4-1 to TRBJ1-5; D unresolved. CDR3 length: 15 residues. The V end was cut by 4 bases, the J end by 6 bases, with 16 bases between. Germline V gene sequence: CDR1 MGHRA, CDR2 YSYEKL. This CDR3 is CASSPKGGSGQPQHF. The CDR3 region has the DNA TGCGCCAGCAGCCCGAAGGGTGGCAGCGGTCAGCCCCAGCATTTT.